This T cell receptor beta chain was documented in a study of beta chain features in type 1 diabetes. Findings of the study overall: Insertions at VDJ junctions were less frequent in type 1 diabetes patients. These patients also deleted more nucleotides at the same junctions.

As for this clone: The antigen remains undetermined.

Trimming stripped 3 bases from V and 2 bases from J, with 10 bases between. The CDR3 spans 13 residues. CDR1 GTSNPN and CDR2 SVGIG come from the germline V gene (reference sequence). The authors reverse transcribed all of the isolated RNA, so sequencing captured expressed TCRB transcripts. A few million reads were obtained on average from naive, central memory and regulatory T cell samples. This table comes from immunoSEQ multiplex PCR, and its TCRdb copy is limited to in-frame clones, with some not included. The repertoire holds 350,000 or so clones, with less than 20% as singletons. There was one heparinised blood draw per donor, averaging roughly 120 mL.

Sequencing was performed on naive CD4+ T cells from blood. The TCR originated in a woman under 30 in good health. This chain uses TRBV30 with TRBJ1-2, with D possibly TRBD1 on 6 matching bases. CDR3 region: CAWSQGGNYGYTF. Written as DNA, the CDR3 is TGTGCCTGGAGCCAAGGGGGAAACTATGGCTACACCTTC.